This T cell receptor beta chain is drawn from a study of cytomegalovirus exposure and HLA in healthy donors. Study findings and constraints: HLA allele associations emerged for roughly 17,000 TCR beta sequences in a later analysis, at 0.05 false discovery rate.

There are 13 residues in the CDR3. V gave up 4 bases and J gave up 2 bases; unmatched junction bases: 0. Germline-derived CDR1 and CDR2 are LGHNA and YNFKEQ. Primers: 60 Vbeta forward and 13 Jbeta reverse. TCRdb's table, derived via immunoSEQ multiplex PCR, lists solely in-frame clones and lacks some. This table holds 200,000 to 250,000 clones, roughly 80% found once. In regard to this clone: Antigen specificity is unknown.

This receptor was identified in a male donor in good health and CMV-seronegative. The V gene is TRBV4-2, the J gene TRBJ2-7; 9 bases are shared with TRBD1. What was sequenced was PBMCs. CDR3 DNA: TGTGCCAGCAGCCGACAGGGGGCCTACGAGCAGTACTTC. This translates into CASSRQGAYEQYF.